The rows below give T cell receptor beta chains drawn from one sample of a study of blood T cell repertoires in COVID-19. The protocol was immunoSEQ multiplex PCR, while the TCRdb copy is restricted to in-frame clones and leaves out a portion. The data hold about 110,000 clones, with 76% observed a single time. The sample taken for sequencing was peripheral blood. These receptors were collected from a man older than 75 with COVID-19, enrolled during active disease. CDR3s include the opening cysteine and the closing phenylalanine or tryptophan. Each record gives: V gene, clone size, J gene, D gene, CDR3 protein, CDR3 DNA. The D gene is left open where the match is weak. The size entry is marked missing in some rows and otherwise reads once, few, many or a size class.

V: TRBV24-1; size: -; J: TRBJ2-3; D: -; CDR3: CATSDLRTSPTDTQYF; DNA: TGTGCCACCAGTGATTTGCGGACATCTCCCACAGATACGCAGTATTTT
V: TRBV27; size: once; J: TRBJ2-1; D: TRBD2; CDR3: CASSRTSGTYNEQFF; DNA: TGTGCCAGCAGTCGGACTAGCGGTACGTACAATGAGCAGTTCTTC
V: TRBV18; size: -; J: TRBJ2-7; D: TRBD2; CDR3: CASSPASGYEQYF; DNA: TGTGCCAGCTCACCGGCTAGCGGTTACGAGCAGTACTTC
V: TRBV9; size: -; J: TRBJ1-1; D: -; CDR3: CASSLSQTGDTEAFF; DNA: TGTGCCAGCAGCTTAAGCCAAACCGGGGACACTGAAGCTTTCTTT
V: TRBV5-4; size: -; J: TRBJ2-5; D: TRBD2; CDR3: CAAGLGEETQYF; DNA: TGCGCCGCGGGACTAGGGGAGGAGACCCAGTACTTC
V: TRBV12-3/TRBV12-4; size: -; J: TRBJ1-5; D: -; CDR3: CASSIDSAQPQHF; DNA: TGTGCCAGCAGTATCGACAGTGCCCAGCCCCAGCATTTT
V: TRBV12-3/TRBV12-4; size: -; J: TRBJ2-7; D: -; CDR3: CASSSGGSYEQYF; DNA: TGTGCCAGCAGCTCTGGCGGTTCCTACGAGCAGTACTTC
V: TRBV28; size: -; J: TRBJ2-7; D: -; CDR3: CASSVGVYEQYF; DNA: TGTGCCAGCAGCGTGGGCGTCTACGAGCAGTACTTC
V: TRBV11-2; size: few; J: TRBJ1-4; D: -; CDR3: CASSQGQSSIREKLFF; DNA: TGTGCCAGCAGCCAAGGACAGTCCTCCATTCGGGAAAAACTGTTTTTT
V: TRBV5-1; size: -; J: TRBJ2-5; D: -; CDR3: CASSTGLLGTQYF; DNA: TGCGCCAGCAGCACCGGACTGTTAGGGACCCAGTACTTC
V: TRBV24-1; size: -; J: TRBJ2-1; D: TRBD2; CDR3: CATSRTGGRDEQFF; DNA: TGTGCCACCAGTAGAACGGGAGGGAGGGATGAGCAGTTCTTC
V: TRBV15; size: -; J: TRBJ1-2; D: -; CDR3: CATSRDVGGNYGYTF; DNA: TGTGCCACCAGCAGAGATGTGGGGGGTAACTATGGCTACACCTTC
V: TRBV9; size: -; J: TRBJ1-3; D: -; CDR3: CASSVEGSGNTIYF; DNA: TGTGCCAGCAGCGTAGAAGGGAGTGGAAACACCATATATTTT
V: TRBV11-3; size: once; J: TRBJ2-1; D: -; CDR3: CASSLGDGGGQFF; DNA: TGTGCCAGCAGCTTAGGGGATGGAGGTGGGCAGTTCTTC
V: TRBV6-7; size: -; J: TRBJ1-1; D: -; CDR3: CASSNPLGLSVTEAFF; DNA: TGTGCCAGCAGTAACCCGTTGGGGCTATCGGTGACTGAAGCTTTCTTT
V: TRBV7-9; size: -; J: TRBJ1-2; D: TRBD1; CDR3: CASSQGQGPFGYTF; DNA: TGTGCCAGCAGCCAAGGACAGGGGCCCTTCGGCTACACCTTC
V: TRBV5-1; size: -; J: TRBJ2-5; D: -; CDR3: CASSFTGGGGGETQYF; DNA: TGCGCCAGCAGCTTCACGGGAGGGGGCGGTGGAGAGACCCAGTACTTC
V: TRBV7-9; size: -; J: TRBJ1-2; D: TRBD1; CDR3: CASSPTGQGDGYTF; DNA: TGTGCCAGCAGCCCTACGGGACAGGGGGATGGCTACACCTTC
V: TRBV15; size: once; J: TRBJ1-1; D: -; CDR3: CATSRTGGTEAFF; DNA: TGTGCCACCAGCAGGACAGGAGGCACTGAAGCTTTCTTT
V: TRBV5-6; size: -; J: TRBJ1-2; D: TRBD1; CDR3: CASRPTGIYGYTF; DNA: TGTGCCAGCAGACCGACAGGGATCTATGGCTACACCTTC
V: TRBV3-1/TRBV3-2; size: -; J: TRBJ2-5; D: -; CDR3: CASSQDQGSQETQYF; DNA: TGTGCCAGCAGCCAAGATCAGGGGTCCCAAGAGACCCAGTACTTC
V: TRBV27; size: -; J: TRBJ1-2; D: -; CDR3: CASSLNQGAYGYTF; DNA: TGTGCCAGCAGTTTAAATCAGGGCGCCTATGGCTACACCTTC
V: TRBV6-1; size: -; J: TRBJ2-5; D: TRBD1; CDR3: CASSERTGGFSETQYF; DNA: TGTGCCAGCAGTGAGAGGACAGGGGGCTTCTCAGAGACCCAGTACTTC
V: TRBV12-5; size: -; J: TRBJ2-3; D: -; CDR3: CASGLVGGQLYPDTQYF; DNA: TGTGCTAGTGGTTTGGTGGGGGGACAGCTTTACCCAGATACGCAGTATTTT
V: TRBV7-2; size: -; J: TRBJ2-7; D: TRBD1; CDR3: CASSLARTGVEQYF; DNA: TGTGCCAGCAGCTTAGCCCGGACAGGGGTTGAGCAGTACTTC
V: TRBV27; size: -; J: TRBJ1-4; D: -; CDR3: CASSLPRGKLFF; DNA: TGTGCCAGCAGTTTACCCAGGGGTAAACTGTTTTTT
V: TRBV5-5; size: -; J: TRBJ2-3; D: -; CDR3: CATLRRDPSTDTQYF; DNA: TGTGCCACCCTTAGGCGGGATCCTAGCACAGATACGCAGTATTTT
V: TRBV5-1; size: -; J: TRBJ1-3; D: -; CDR3: CASSRTGISGNTIYF; DNA: TGCGCCAGCAGCCGAACAGGGATCTCTGGAAACACCATATATTTT